The 26 T cell receptor beta chains given below trace back to one sample, sequenced in a study of CD8 T cells in ankylosing spondylitis (dated by TCRdb to 2017 to 2019). Preparation of the library involved 5' RACE. The data were produced on an Illumina HiSeq 2500. TCRdb redid the processing of the public reads, applying fastp at Q25 and MiXCR, and retained in-frame beta chains. Each entry is one CDR3 protein sequence, shown with its most common DNA and genes. The sample table records roughly 180,000 distinct CDR3 sequences; just over 9.5% of these occur just once. The top ten clones comprise roughly 15% of the sample. Sequenced sample: blood, either unsorted or a sorted T cell fraction (not recorded which). The receptor set was obtained from a female donor with ankylosing spondylitis or in good health (not recorded which).

The genes are TRBV20-1 and TRBJ2-7, with D perhaps TRBD1 (6 bases). Trimming removed 1 base from V and 4 bases from J, with 17 bases in between. The CDR3 extends over 15 amino acids. Germline V lookup: CDR1 DFQATT, CDR2 SNEGSKA (reference sequence). The CDR3 DNA reads as TGCAGTGCTAGAGGCGTAGGGACATATTCTTACGAGCAGTACTTC. Its protein product is CSARGVGTYSYEQYF.

The DNA of the CDR3 is TGTGCCAGCAGTTGGTTAGCGGGAACTGGGGCCAACGTCCTGACTTTC. Its translation is CASSWLAGTGANVLTF. The chain carries TRBV27 and TRBJ2-6; 8 bases fit TRBD2. This CDR3 has 16 residues. Trimming cost V 4 bases and J 2 bases; bases outside gene matches: 4. Germline V gene sequence: CDR1 MNHEY, CDR2 SMNVEV (reference sequence).

A note on this clonotype: This may arise from a read error, as a much more abundant clone is one base away. J is TRBJ2-1 and V is TRBV4-3; 8 bases align to TRBD2. In germline, CDR1 is LGHNA, CDR2 YSLEER. The CDR3 is 16 residues long. The CDR3 DNA reads TGCGCCAGCAGCCAAGAAAATCGGGGGGGATACATTGAGCAGTTCTTC. Its protein product is CASSQENRGGYIEQFF.

The chain is built from TRBV20-1 and TRBJ2-1, with D possibly being TRBD2 (6 bases). Germline V CDR1 and CDR2: DFQATT, SNEGSKA (reference sequence). Between the trimmed V and J ends, which lost 3 bases and 3 bases, there was a span of 15 bases. The CDR3 runs to 15 residues. The CDR3 bases are TGCAGTGCTAGGGAATCCACTAGCAGCTACAATGAGCAGTTCTTC. Protein product: CSARESTSSYNEQFF.

This clonotype was seen repeatedly, ten times or more. The chain has TRBV6-2 or TRBV6-3 and TRBJ2-7; no clear D. Per the germline V gene, CDR1 is MNHEY and CDR2 is SVGEGT. Trimming left V 7 bases short and J 2 bases short, with 18 bases between. The CDR3 is made up of 15 amino acids. The CDR3 DNA sequence: TGTGCCAGCACTCACGGACGGTCCTTCCCCTACGAGCAGTACTTC. Amino acid sequence: CASTHGRSFPYEQYF.

Ten or more counts support this clonotype. The chain's CDR3 is CASSDSFKAFF. CDR3 DNA sequence: TGTGCCAGCAGTGATTCATTTAAAGCTTTCTTT. J is TRBJ1-1 and V is TRBV25-1; unclear D gene. From germline, CDR1 is MGHDK and CDR2 SYGVNS. V dropped 3 bases and J dropped 9 bases, with 8 bases sitting between them. The CDR3 spans 11 residues.

V usage is TRBV19 and J usage is TRBJ2-5, with 7 bases fitting TRBD2. The CDR3 is 13 amino acids. The V gene end was trimmed by 10 bases and the J gene end by 3 bases; junction bases not matched to a gene: 8. The germline V gene has CDR1 LNHDA and CDR2 SQIVND (reference sequence). CDR3 in DNA: TGTGCCACCCGCGGGGGAACCGAAGAGACCCAGTACTTC. This gives the protein CATRGGTEETQYF.

This clonotype was detected only a few times. This chain links TRBV5-4 with TRBJ2-1, with 7 bases that match TRBD1. The germline gives CDR1 SGHNT, CDR2 YYREEE (reference sequence). The CDR3 is made up of 15 amino acids. Trimming took 3 bases from V and 9 from J; bases not matched to a gene: 12. The CDR3 sequence is CASSWGQYFFSEQFF. CDR3 bases: TGTGCCAGCAGCTGGGGACAGTACTTTTTCAGTGAGCAGTTCTTC.

The sample holds many counts of this clonotype. The J gene is TRBJ1-2, the V gene TRBV7-2, with D perhaps matching TRBD1 (6 bases). Trimming pared 2 bases from V and 4 bases from J, leaving 14 bases between. The CDR3 loop spans 15 amino acids. Germline loops: CDR1 SGHTA, CDR2 FQGNSA. DNA for the CDR3: TGTGCCAGCAGCTTATTAGGGCAGGGGCCCTATGGCTACACCTTC. It translates to CASSLLGQGPYGYTF. Filled out from reference TRBV7-2 and TRBJ1-2, the complete variable domain reads GAGVSQSPSNKVTEKGKDVELRCDPISGHTALYWYRQSLGQGLEFLIYFQGNSAPDKSGLPSDRFSAERTGGSVSTLTIQRTQQEDSAVYLCASSLLGQGPYGYTFGSGTRLTVV.

This clonotype was seen more than once but under ten times. The rearrangement uses TRBV28 and TRBJ2-1; 10 nucleotides match TRBD2. V lost 8 bases, J lost 3 bases, and 4 bases stayed unmatched. The length of the CDR3 is 14 residues. The germline V gene has CDR1 MDHEN and CDR2 SYDVKM. CDR3 sequence (DNA): TGTGCCAGCGCTGGACTAGCGGACTACAATGAGCAGTTCTTC. Residues: CASAGLADYNEQFF.

This clonotype was observed a handful of times. The chain recombines TRBV2 with TRBJ2-7; no clear D gene. V was clipped by 7 bases and J by 0 bases, with 16 bases between them. Germline CDR1 SNHLY, CDR2 FYNNEI. The CDR3 has 15 amino acids. The chain's CDR3 is CASTHGTTSSYEQYF. CDR3 coding DNA: TGTGCCAGCACCCATGGTACTACTTCCTCCTACGAGCAGTACTTC. Full variable domain (remainder filled in from reference TRBV2 and TRBJ2-7): EPEVTQTPSHQVTQMGQEVILRCVPISNHLYFYWYRQILGQKVEFLVSFYNNEISEKSEIFDDQFSVERPDGSNFTLKIRSTKLEDSAMYFCASTHGTTSSYEQYFGPGTRLTVT.

This clonotype showed up just a few times. The rearrangement links TRBV9 to TRBJ1-4; a weak D match, TRBD1 (5 bases). CDR1 is SGDLS, CDR2 YYNGEE, per germline. V was cut by 3 bases and J by 8 bases, with 14 bases left in between. The CDR3 spans 14 residues. This CDR3 reads CASSERGPGEKLFF. The CDR3 bases are TGTGCCAGCAGCGAGAGGGGCCCGGGCGAAAAACTGTTTTTT.

The chain links TRBV7-8 to TRBJ2-7; 8 nucleotides align to TRBD2. Per the germline V gene, CDR1 is SGHVS and CDR2 is FQNEAQ. The CDR3 has 14 amino acids. V lost 4 bases, J lost 3 bases, and 5 bases stayed unmatched. CDR3 in amino acids: CASSSRTSFYEQYF. As DNA, the CDR3 is TGTGCCAGCAGCTCACGGACTAGCTTCTACGAGCAGTACTTC.

This clonotype was detected only once. The genes are TRBV7-6 and TRBJ2-1; no clear D gene. The V gene's germline CDR1 is SGHVS and CDR2 FNYEAQ. The CDR3 is 15 amino acids. Deletions cut 5 bases from V and 2 bases from J, with 13 bases between. DNA of the CDR3: TGTGCCAGCAGCCCCAACGGGTCCCCCTACAATGAGCAGTTCTTC. It encodes CASSPNGSPYNEQFF. The variable domain in full, with the rest retrieved from reference TRBV7-6 and TRBJ2-1, is GAGVSQSPRYKVTKRGQDVALRCDPISGHVSLYWYRQALGQGPEFLTYFNYEAQQDKSGLPNDRFSAERPEGSISTLTIQRTEQRDSAMYRCASSPNGSPYNEQFFGPGTRLTVL.

The V gene is TRBV29-1, the J gene TRBJ2-5; D possibly corresponds to TRBD2 (5 bases). V shed 4 bases and J shed 5 bases, with 8 bases lying between them. CDR1 is SQVTM and CDR2 is ANQGSEA in the germline V gene. The CDR3 totals 11 residues. The CDR3 region has the DNA TGCAGCGTTGGGAGGCGGGAGACCCAGTACTTC. Encoded protein: CSVGRRETQYF.

This clonotype was observed a few times. The CDR3, as DNA: TGTGCCAGTAGTATAGCGGGCAGAGACTACGAGCAGTACTTC. Translating gives CASSIAGRDYEQYF. The chain employs TRBV19 and TRBJ2-7; D not certain. V shed 1 base and J shed 3 bases, with 10 bases lying between them. Germline-derived CDR1 and CDR2 are LNHDA and SQIVND (reference sequence). CDR3 length equals 14 residues.

In this sample, this clonotype turned up once. This chain uses TRBV9 with TRBJ2-1; D is unclear. This CDR3 has 15 amino acids. V was clipped by 0 bases and J by 3 bases, with 10 bases between them. Germline CDR1 is SGDLS and CDR2 is YYNGEE. The CDR3 loop is CASSVDGRLYNEQFF. The CDR3, as DNA: TGTGCCAGCAGCGTAGACGGGCGCCTCTACAATGAGCAGTTCTTC.

This chain connects TRBV5-6 to TRBJ2-7; 15 bases match TRBD2. J lost 0 bases, V lost 1 base, and 8 bases had no gene match. CDR1 and CDR2 (germline): SGHDT, YYEEEE. The CDR3 contains 19 residues. This CDR3 reads CASSLKGLAGGPGSYEQYF. The CDR3 coding sequence is TGTGCCAGCAGCTTGAAAGGACTAGCGGGAGGGCCTGGCTCCTACGAGCAGTACTTC.

Ten or more counts support this clonotype. The chain uses TRBV29-1 and TRBJ2-7; no definite D call. In germline, CDR1 is SQVTM, CDR2 ANQGSEA. The CDR3 is made up of 13 amino acids. V dropped 5 bases and J dropped 0 bases, with 11 bases sitting between them. CDR3 DNA sequence: TGCAGCGTTAAGACACCAGGCTCCTACGAGCAGTACTTC. Its protein product is CSVKTPGSYEQYF.

This clonotype was seen only a few times. V usage is TRBV4-3 and J usage is TRBJ2-1, with TRBD2 matching 9 bases. V lost 4 bases to trimming and J lost 9 bases; unmatched junction nucleotides: 4. This CDR3 region has 13 residues. From germline, CDR1 is LGHNA and CDR2 YSLEER. As DNA, the CDR3 is TGCGCCAGCAGCCCCGGGACTAGCAGTGAGCAGTTCTTC. Residues: CASSPGTSSEQFF.

The gene calls are TRBV28 and TRBJ2-7; the match to TRBD2 covers 16 bases. Germline CDR1 is MDHEN and CDR2 is SYDVKM. V lost 2 bases and J lost 0; bases outside the gene matches: 4. The CDR3 loop spans 18 amino acids. The CDR3 sequence: CASSLGGLAGGISYEQYF. The CDR3 DNA follows: TGTGCCAGCAGTTTAGGGGGACTAGCGGGAGGGATCTCCTACGAGCAGTACTTC.

Ten or more counts support this clonotype. The chain couples TRBV7-9 to TRBJ2-7, with D hard to call. Trimming cost V 1 base and J 2 bases, with 12 bases left between them. The length of the CDR3 is 15 residues. The germline V gene encodes CDR1 SEHNR and CDR2 FQNEAQ (reference sequence). CDR3 region: CASSLGLQPPYEQYF. The CDR3 nucleotides are TGTGCCAGCAGCTTAGGTTTACAACCTCCCTACGAGCAGTACTTC.

This clonotype was observed many times. The V call is TRBV12-3 or TRBV12-4, the J call TRBJ2-3, with D perhaps matching TRBD1 (6 bases). CDR3 size: 15 residues. The V end lost 9 bases, the J end lost 6 bases, and 22 bases lay between the germline ends. Written as DNA, the CDR3 is TGTGCCAGTACACCCGGACAGCCGTTGAAGGATACGCAGTATTTT. Residues: CASTPGQPLKDTQYF.

This clonotype has a count of ten or more. The rearrangement links TRBV6-5 to TRBJ2-1; 10 positions match TRBD2. V lost 0 bases and J lost 9; bases outside the gene matches: 5. CDR3 size: 15 residues. CDR1 and CDR2 (germline): MNHEY, SVGAGI. The CDR3 here is CASSYSASGSFEQFF. The CDR3 DNA reads TGTGCCAGCAGTTACTCGGCTAGCGGGAGTTTTGAGCAGTTCTTC.

This chain joins TRBV30 and TRBJ2-7; 10 bases are a match to TRBD2. The CDR3 length is 12 residues. Germline CDR1 GTSNPN, CDR2 SVGIG (reference sequence). V shed 5 bases, J shed 4 bases, and the junction held 2 bases outside the gene matches. The CDR3 loop reads CAWGLAVYEQYF. The CDR3 DNA sequence: TGTGCCTGGGGACTAGCGGTGTACGAGCAGTACTTC.

This clonotype was seen only a few times. This chain joins TRBV12-3 or TRBV12-4 and TRBJ2-1; the D is unclear. The CDR3 has 12 residues. V was shortened by 7 bases and J by 8 bases, with 12 bases between the two germline ends. The CDR3 coding sequence is TGTGCCAGCATGATCTCCCGGGATGAGCAGTTCTTC. Amino acid sequence: CASMISRDEQFF.